This T cell receptor (beta chain) came from a study of OX40 agonist ivuxolimab in advanced cancers. Sequencing was performed with immunoSEQ multiplex PCR; in TCRdb, only in-frame clones are kept and a portion is missing. The profile shows about 82,000 clones, around 90% of them singletons. From germline, CDR1 is MGHRA and CDR2 YSYEKL. The V gene end was trimmed by 2 bases and the J gene end by 1 base; junction bases not matched to a gene: 7. The CDR3 has 16 residues. The chain links TRBV4-1 to TRBJ1-1, with 7 bases lining up with TRBD1. The receptor's source is an adult with an advanced solid tumor such as melanoma, head and neck, liver or kidney cancer. Here the sequenced sample was CD4+ or CD8+ T cells sorted from blood, taken in a trial of the OX40 agonist ivuxolimab. The CDR3 DNA sequence: TGCGCCAGCAGCCAACCCCTATACAGGGGGAACACTGAAGCTTTCTTT. Its protein product is CASSQPLYRGNTEAFF.